Here is one TCR beta chain with its context. Its antigen is still unknown. Within one base of it there is no much larger clone, and no base qualities were kept. Donors were healthy HIV-negative adults with no recently reported acute infections or vaccinations. Every donor was a Caucasian adult living in Nashville, Tennessee, USA. Magnetic negative selection was used to enrich CD4+ T cells, after which naive cells were positively selected on CD45RA and the negative fraction became the memory subset. After blood collection by leukapheresis, PBMCs were isolated using Ficoll-Histopaque density gradient centrifugation and then cryopreserved in the vapor phase of liquid nitrogen. Analytical flow cytometry was used to check the purity and quantity of each magnetically sorted T cell population. Genomic DNA was isolated from each sorted fraction and quantified by UV absorbance on a Nanodrop 2000c. This sample was included in a study of shared clonotypes between healthy human individuals (dated by TCRdb to 2019 to 2021). With respect to the entire study: A few men and a couple of women, aged 18 to 49 years, made up the cohort. For each donor, three plates each were used for CD4 naive and CD4 memory, two plates were used for CD8 naive, and one plate was used for CD8 memory. Blood TCR repertoires of a handful of healthy adults were deeply sequenced to estimate repertoire size and the extent of clonotype sharing between individuals. Different laboratories and diverse techniques were used to prepare libraries and sequence TCR repertoires, to increase sequencing depth and limit assay-specific biases. Leukapheresis yielded between about 0.8 and 9.5 billion PBMCs per donor.

The investigation overall reported the following: Because the study included a small number of donors, the genetic and exposure-history diversity represented was limited. Rarefaction of sorted-subset datasets indicated incomplete sequencing despite the large sequencing depth. Clonotypes shared by all four sorted-subset donors showed higher generation probabilities than non-shared clonotypes. About 5% of naive CD4, roughly 3.6% of naive CD8, 2.3% of memory CD4, and more than 0.35% of memory CD8 clonotypes were shared across a few donors. Naive subsets generally had larger estimated clonotype richness than memory subsets. Pairwise subsampling indicated that sequencing depth was expected to affect the degree of clonotype sharing among donors. Only blood was sampled, and tissue TCR repertoires likely differ from those in blood.

CDR1 MDHEN and CDR2 SYDVKM were looked up in the germline V gene. There are 15 amino acids in the CDR3, from cysteine to phenylalanine inclusive. Only the CDR3 DNA stays, 45 bases, in frame from base 1. V loses 5 bases, J loses 8 bases, and the germline ends lie 18 bases apart. Using the deep immunoSEQ assay, multiplex PCR amplified TCR CDR3 regions from genomic DNA. Extracted genomic DNA from each cell subset was distributed evenly across all wells of several immunoSEQ 96-well plates, and each plate was treated as a replicate. Each replicate PCR for sorted subsets received about 0.2 ug genomic DNA, equal to about 29,000 T cell genomes. Purified libraries were measured with a Qubit 3.0 fluorometer, size-checked on a Bioanalyzer 2100, and measured again with the KAPA Library Quantification kit. Every immunoSEQ 96-well plate was sequenced on a separate single-read 150-cycle Illumina NextSeq 550 flow cell. The authors processed their data as follows. The immunoSEQ output contained only junctional sequences without quality scores, so filtering could not match that applied to full-length reads. To assign V/J genes and CDR3, sequences were annotated using PyIR, a Python wrapper for IgBLAST v1.9, with IMGT germline references. Any read was removed if the V/J assignment was weak (E-value above 1e-6), the CDR3 was missing, or the read contained stop codons, out-of-frame junctions, or ambiguous translated residues. V3J clonotypes were defined as sequences sharing the same inferred V gene, J gene, and CDR3 amino acid sequence. Percentage overlap between repertoires was calculated by dividing the number of shared unique clonotypes by the size of the smaller repertoire. RTK rarefaction, the Chao1 estimator, and Recon v2.1 estimates of unobserved clonotypes were used to assess repertoire richness. Generation probabilities for all TCRbeta clonotypes obtained by the gDNA method from a handful of donors were computed using OLGA. TCRdb retrieved this table from immuneACCESS and kept in-frame rearrangements only. Not all clones are present; in checked studies, unresolved V genes account for under half, and no reason is known for the remainder. The V and J calls and clone size were taken over from that table, and D and trimming were inferred from the DNA. Counted in this sample were 2 million to 2.5 million clones; under 95% of them appeared once. The top ten clonotypes cover around 0.38% of the sample.

This clonotype was sampled from a man aged 18 to 30 in good health. Some clones in this sample may be carry-over from other donors' samples. The source material was naive CD4+ T cells from PBMCs. This sample's cell subset or site label indicates: CD45RA+ positively selected. Recombination joined TRBV28 with TRBJ1-4; the D gene cannot be named for sure. The DNA sequence is given as TGTGCCAGCAGTCCCCCCGAGGGAGGTTCCGAAAAACTGTTTTTT. Its amino acids are CASSPPEGGSEKLFF. Beyond the CDR3, the reference TRBV28 and TRBJ1-4 genes provide the residues; the full variable domain reads: DVKVTQSSRYLVKRTGEKVFLECVQDMDHENMFWYRQDPGLGLRLIYFSYDVKMKEKGDIPEGYSVSREKKERFSLILESASTNQTSMYLCASSPPEGGSEKLFFGSGTQLSVL.